This entry lists 23 T cell receptor beta chains sequenced from one sample in a study of cytomegalovirus exposure and HLA in healthy donors. This PCR relied on a set of 60 Vbeta primers and 13 Jbeta primers. Using immunoSEQ multiplex PCR, the repertoire was profiled, and TCRdb retains in-frame clones only, with some absent. Among some 100,000 clones listed, nearly 80% were seen once. The sample taken for sequencing was PBMCs. All receptors come from a woman aged 40 to 49 in good health and CMV-seropositive.

The chain couples TRBV6-1 to TRBJ2-4; D is unclear. The CDR3 length is 14 residues. Germline assignment: CDR1 MNHNS and CDR2 SASEGT. Trimming left V 3 bases short and J 0 bases short, with 6 bases between. Here the CDR3 DNA reads TGTGCCAGCAGTGACTTAATAGCCAAAAACATTCAGTACTTC. Protein product: CASSDLIAKNIQYF.

This clone was found a few times. The rearrangement uses TRBV6-5 and TRBJ2-7; perhaps TRBD1 as D (6 bases). V dropped 5 bases and J dropped 5 bases, with 16 bases sitting between them. Germline V gives CDR1 MNHEY, CDR2 SVGAGI. The CDR3 spans 14 residues. This CDR3 is CASSKSRGFHEQYF. In DNA form, the CDR3 reads TGTGCCAGCAGTAAAAGCAGGGGTTTCCACGAGCAGTACTTC.

The J gene is TRBJ2-7, the V gene TRBV29-1, with a tentative D call TRBD2 (6 bases). Trimming took off 6 bases at V and 2 bases at J, with 17 bases between the two ends. The germline V gene has CDR1 SQVTM and CDR2 ANQGSEA. The CDR3 has 14 residues. As DNA, the CDR3 is TGCAGCGTGGAGTTGGGGGGACGGCCCTACGAGCAGTACTTC. The encoded protein is CSVELGGRPYEQYF.

The chain employs TRBV5-1 and TRBJ2-3; 8 bases agree with TRBD2. V shed 2 bases and J 3 bases; nucleotides not matched to a gene: 5. Germline CDR1 reads SGHRS; CDR2 reads YFSETQ. This CDR3 has 15 amino acids. The chain's CDR3 is CASSFAGGVTDTQYF. As DNA, the CDR3 is TGCGCCAGCAGCTTTGCGGGAGGAGTTACAGATACGCAGTATTTT.

Points on this clone: The junction and the germline gene differ at one end; a read error may be behind it. The V call is TRBV7-9, the J call TRBJ2-7; 8 nucleotides match TRBD2. Germline V gives CDR1 SEHNR, CDR2 FQNEAQ (reference sequence). CDR3 length: 14 residues. The CDR3 region is CSSSPDGRGYEQYF. For the CDR3, the DNA is TGTTCCAGCAGTCCAGACGGGAGGGGGTACGAGCAGTACTTC.

The rearrangement joins TRBV6-5 to TRBJ2-5; D perhaps matches TRBD2 (5 bases). The V gene lost 2 bases and the J gene lost 1 base, with 11 bases spanning the gap. Germline loops: CDR1 MNHEY, CDR2 SVGAGI. This CDR3 region has 15 residues. The CDR3 DNA follows: TGTGCCAGCAGTTACCGGGGTATGGGCCAAGAGACCCAGTACTTC. Amino acids: CASSYRGMGQETQYF.

This clone was seen once. The chain carries TRBV30 and TRBJ2-3, with D perhaps TRBD2 (6 bases). The V gene's germline CDR1 is GTSNPN and CDR2 SVGIG (reference sequence). The CDR3 runs to 15 residues. V lost 2 bases and J lost 2, with 14 bases in between. CDR3: CAWSLAAGLTDTQYF. CDR3 DNA sequence: TGTGCCTGGAGTTTGGCAGCGGGCCTCACAGATACGCAGTATTTT.

The chain combines TRBV11-2 with TRBJ2-7; a possible D gene is TRBD2 (6 bases). V gave up 0 bases and J gave up 12 bases, with 12 bases separating them. The CDR3 is 12 amino acids. The germline V gene encodes CDR1 SGHAT and CDR2 FQNNGV. The CDR3 loop is CASSLDGGGRYF. CDR3 DNA sequence: TGTGCCAGCAGCTTAGACGGGGGTGGTCGGTACTTC.

This chain uses TRBV9 with TRBJ2-3, with 9 nucleotides matching TRBD2. CDR1 is SGDLS, CDR2 YYNGEE, per germline. There are 19 residues in the CDR3. V was clipped by 3 bases and J by 2 bases; unmatched bases: 16. Here the CDR3 reads CASSAQDVSGRVNTDTQYF. CDR3 sequence (DNA): TGTGCCAGCAGCGCGCAAGATGTTAGCGGGAGAGTTAACACAGATACGCAGTATTTT.

This clone was found once. The CDR3 DNA reads as TGTGCCAGCAGCGTAGTCGGGGGAGCCTACAATGAGCAGTTCTTC. It specifies CASSVVGGAYNEQFF. The chain links TRBV9 to TRBJ2-1; D may be TRBD2 (6 bases). V lost 0 bases and J lost 2, with 9 bases in between. The length of the CDR3 is 15 residues. From germline, CDR1 is SGDLS and CDR2 YYNGEE.

This rearrangement joins TRBV19 to TRBJ1-5; the D is unclear. Germline CDR1 LNHDA, CDR2 SQIVND (reference sequence). This CDR3 has 13 amino acids. V lost 5 bases and J lost 4, with 9 bases in between. CDR3 DNA: TGTGCCAGTAGTTCTACGGGGAATCAGCCCCAGCATTTT. Protein product: CASSSTGNQPQHF.

This clone appeared once. In nucleotides, the CDR3 is TGTGCCTGGACCGCGGGCCTTAGCACAGATACGCAGTATTTT. It translates to CAWTAGLSTDTQYF. V usage is TRBV30 and J usage is TRBJ2-3; perhaps TRBD2 as D (5 bases). The germline gives CDR1 GTSNPN, CDR2 SVGIG (reference sequence). The CDR3 extends over 14 amino acids. The V end was cut by 4 bases, the J end by 0 bases, with 11 bases between.

The genes are TRBV11-3 and TRBJ2-5, with no clear D. From germline, CDR1 is SGHNT and CDR2 YENEEA. Trimming pared 3 bases from V and 4 bases from J, leaving 9 bases between. This CDR3 has 13 amino acids. CDR3 nucleotide sequence: TGTGCCAGCAGCTTTTTTCTCGGAGAGACCCAGTACTTC. It encodes CASSFFLGETQYF.

There are many counts of this clone. The CDR3 DNA follows: TGTGCCAGCAGTCCGGACAGGGAGGGTCAGCCCCAGCATTTT. Translation: CASSPDREGQPQHF. The genes are TRBV6-4 and TRBJ1-5; 8 bases line up with TRBD1. The germline V gene has CDR1 MRHNA and CDR2 SNTAGT. The ends lost 5 bases at V and 6 bases at J; junction bases unmatched: 6. The CDR3 has 14 amino acids.

About this clone itself: The junction shows a germline mismatch at one end, possibly a read error. Here the CDR3 DNA reads TGTGCCACCAGTAAACCCTCAGACTGGTACTCCTACGGGCAGTACTTC. Its protein product is CATSKPSDWYSYGQYF. V is TRBV19 and J is TRBJ2-7; D not resolved. CDR3 size: 16 residues. CDR1 is LNHDA and CDR2 is SQIVND in the germline V gene (reference sequence).

The chain is built from TRBV27 and TRBJ2-2; 7 bases map to TRBD1. The CDR3 consists of 17 residues. Germline CDR1 reads MNHEY; CDR2 reads SMNVEV (reference sequence). V lost 10 bases, J lost 0 bases, and 14 bases stayed unmatched. The CDR3 sequence: CAISKTQGVANTGELFF. The CDR3 region has the DNA TGTGCCATCTCTAAAACCCAGGGGGTAGCGAACACCGGGGAGCTGTTTTTT.

The chain recombines TRBV5-1 with TRBJ2-5; maybe TRBD1 (8 bases). This CDR3 spans 15 amino acids. V gave up 4 bases and J gave up 1 base, with 14 bases separating them. In germline, CDR1 is SGHRS, CDR2 YFSETQ. The chain's CDR3 is CASSGQGLLQETQYF. The CDR3 DNA is TGCGCCAGCAGCGGACAGGGACTACTCCAAGAGACCCAGTACTTC.

This clone has just a few counts. This CDR3 is CASSRPGLAGQNEQFF. CDR3 in DNA: TGCGCCAGCAGCCGACCGGGACTAGCGGGACAAAATGAGCAGTTCTTC. This sequence joins TRBV4-1 and TRBJ2-1; 13 positions match TRBD2. The germline V gene encodes CDR1 MGHRA and CDR2 YSYEKL. This CDR3 is 16 amino acids long. Trimming took 4 bases from V and 7 from J; bases not matched to a gene: 7.

DNA for the CDR3: TGTGCCAGCAGCCAAGACCTTACCCTCCACGCGGGAAAGTTCTTC. Residues: CASSQDLTLHAGKFF. The chain joins TRBV14 to TRBJ2-1; weak D call: TRBD2 (6 bases). Germline CDR1 reads SGHDN; CDR2 reads FVKESK. The V gene lost 0 bases and the J gene lost 14 bases, with 20 bases spanning the gap. CDR3 length: 15 residues. The complete variable domain, with remaining parts taken from reference TRBV14 and TRBJ2-1, reads EAGVTQFPSHSVIEKGQTVTLRCDPISGHDNLYWYRRVMGKEIKFLLHFVKESKQDESGMPNNRFLAERTGGTYSTLKVQPAELEDSGVYFCASSQDLTLHAGKFFGPGTRLTVL.

The chain employs TRBV7-9 and TRBJ2-1, with D unclear. Germline values: CDR1 SEHNR, CDR2 FQNEAQ (reference sequence). Trimming stripped 8 bases from V and 7 bases from J, with 12 bases between. This CDR3 region has 12 residues. The CDR3 is CASVSLRNEQFF. CDR3 bases: TGTGCCAGCGTCTCCCTCCGGAATGAGCAGTTCTTC.

The count of this clone is one. The CDR3 DNA follows: TGTGCCAGCAGTCCTACAGGGGGCTTTGATGAAAAACTGTTTTTT. Its translation: CASSPTGGFDEKLFF. V usage is TRBV6-5 and J usage is TRBJ1-4; 9 bases are shared with TRBD1. The V gene end was trimmed by 5 bases and the J gene end by 6 bases; junction bases not matched to a gene: 7. CDR3 length equals 15 residues. Germline CDR1 reads MNHEY; CDR2 reads SVGAGI.

The CDR3 region is CASSRTSAGELFF. The CDR3, as DNA: TGTGCCAGCAGCCGGACTAGCGCCGGGGAGCTGTTTTTT. The rearrangement uses TRBV6-5 and TRBJ2-2; 9 bases match TRBD2. CDR3 length: 13 amino acids. Germline CDR1 reads MNHEY; CDR2 reads SVGAGI. J gave up 6 bases and V 6 bases, and 2 bases lay outside the gene matches.

The rearrangement uses TRBV11-2 and TRBJ1-1; a weak D match, TRBD1 (5 bases). V dropped 0 bases and J dropped 7 bases, with 9 bases sitting between them. The CDR3 runs to 13 residues. Germline V gene data show CDR1 as SGHAT and CDR2 as FQNNGV. CDR3 nucleotides: TGTGCCAGCAGCTTAGATCGGGGACTTGAAGCTTTCTTT. Its protein is CASSLDRGLEAFF.